The following is a T cell receptor beta chain sequence with its context. The CDR3 runs 13 residues. Trimming shortened V by 7 bases and J by 3 bases, and 13 bases separated the two germline ends. The V gene's germline CDR1 is SQVTM and CDR2 ANQGSEA. PCR involved 60 Vbeta and 13 Jbeta primers. Only in-frame clones appear in the TCRdb table, and some are missing; sequencing was by immunoSEQ multiplex PCR. The table lists about 88,000 clones. These data are taken from a study of cytomegalovirus exposure and HLA in healthy donors. This receptor was obtained from a girl aged 5-17 years in good health and CMV-seropositive. Sequencing input: PBMCs. This chain uses TRBV29-1 with TRBJ2-4; possibly TRBD1 for D (5 bases). The CDR3 nucleotides are TGCAGCGCCATAGACAGTAGCAAAAACATTCAGTACTTC. Its protein is CSAIDSSKNIQYF.